Each of the 2 T cell receptor beta chains below was sequenced from the same sample in a study of blood T cell repertoires in COVID-19. TCRdb's table, derived via immunoSEQ multiplex PCR, lists solely in-frame clones and lacks some. The data show under 200,000 clones, around 83% seen once. The sequencing input was peripheral blood. These receptors were collected from a woman older than 75 in a cohort sampled during active or convalescent COVID-19.

The rearrangement uses TRBV3-1 (or the pseudogene TRBV3-2) and TRBJ1-2; 7 bases are a match to TRBD1. The CDR3 totals 18 residues. Germline V gene lookup returns CDR1 LGHDT and CDR2 YNNKEL (reference sequence). The V and J ends lost 4 bases and 6 bases, in that order; junction bases with no gene match: 20. CDR3 protein: CASSPRGQARGRVDGYTF. The CDR3 coding sequence is TGTGCCAGCAGCCCAAGAGGACAGGCACGGGGAAGGGTCGATGGCTACACCTTC.

The chain carries TRBV4-1 and TRBJ1-1; 12 bases are a match to TRBD1. The trim removed 0 bases at V and 6 bases at J, leaving 11 bases unmatched. The CDR3 loop spans 18 amino acids. Germline assignment: CDR1 MGHRA and CDR2 YSYEKL. The CDR3, as DNA: TGCGCCAGCAGCCAAGATAGAGGGACAGGGGGCGTGAGGCCTGAAGCTTTCTTT. This encodes CASSQDRGTGGVRPEAFF.